This entry lists 20 T cell receptor beta chains sequenced from one sample in a study of CD8+CD57+ T cells in acquired aplastic anemia. Profiles of TCR beta VDJ and CDR3 were generated from a genomic DNA template. Each CDR3 protein is one row after TCRdb ran MiXCR on the reads. The sample records fewer than 200,000 distinct CDR3 sequences, approximately 60% being singletons. Sequenced sample: sorted CD4+, CD8+, or CD8+CD57+ T cells (not recorded which) from PBMCs. These receptors originate from a human donor in good health.

This rearrangement joins TRBV10-1 to TRBJ2-1, with 9 nucleotides matching TRBD2. The CDR3 length is 17 residues. Germline lookup yields CDR1 WNHNN and CDR2 SYGVQD (reference sequence). The V and J ends lost 3 bases and 6 bases, in that order; junction bases with no gene match: 12. The CDR3 bases are TGCGCCAGCAGTGATGCCTCAGCGGGAGGTTTTGGCAATGAGCAGTTCTTC. It yields the protein CASSDASAGGFGNEQFF.

The chain is built from TRBV19 and TRBJ2-2, with D possibly called TRBD1 or TRBD2 (5 bases each). Germline-derived CDR1 and CDR2 are LNHDA and SQIVND (reference sequence). The CDR3 is 12 amino acids. V lost 8 bases and J lost 7, with 11 bases in between. This chain's CDR3 is CASSGASGELFF. The CDR3 coding sequence is TGTGCCAGTTCCGGGGCTAGCGGGGAGCTGTTTTTT.

The genes are TRBV12-3 or TRBV12-4 and TRBJ2-7; D possibly matches TRBD1 or TRBD2 (5 bases each). The CDR3 length is 17 residues. V was trimmed by 7 bases and J by 5 bases, leaving 27 bases between them. CDR3 in DNA: TGTGCCAGCACAACTGTCCCGGGACGCCCGGAGGTCCACGAGCAGTACTTC. It yields the protein CASTTVPGRPEVHEQYF.

In this sample, this clonotype turned up once. CDR3 DNA: TGTGCCAGCAGCTATCCTGCGGGAGGGTTGTTCGAGCAGTACTTC. Its translation is CASSYPAGGLFEQYF. The chain uses TRBV5-4 and TRBJ2-5; the match to TRBD2 covers 9 bases. The DNA end lines up better with TRBJ2-7; the J call may be wrong. The germline V gene has CDR1 SGHNT and CDR2 YYREEE (reference sequence). The length of the CDR3 is 15 residues.

The chain uses TRBV2 and TRBJ2-3; no reliable D call. V was clipped by 3 bases and J by 2 bases, with 9 bases between them. The CDR3 has 14 residues. From germline, CDR1 is SNHLY and CDR2 FYNNEI. In DNA, the CDR3 is TGTGCCAGCAGTGACAGCCGACACACAGATACGCAGTATTTT. Translating gives CASSDSRHTDTQYF.

The chain employs TRBV2 and TRBJ2-3; TRBD1 or TRBD2 may be the D gene (5 bases each). From germline, CDR1 is SNHLY and CDR2 FYNNEI. The ends were cut back, 4 bases at V and 0 bases at J, with 11 bases in the middle. The length of the CDR3 is 15 residues. The CDR3 spells CASSVRDGSTDTQYF. For the CDR3, the DNA is TGTGCCAGCAGTGTCCGGGACGGCAGCACAGATACGCAGTATTTT.

This chain connects TRBV9 to TRBJ2-7; unclear D gene. The CDR3 is 12 residues long. CDR1 SGDLS and CDR2 YYNGEE come from the germline V gene. Trimming cost V 0 bases and J 4 bases, with 5 bases left between them. CDR3 sequence: CASSVVPYEQYF. The CDR3 nucleotides read TGTGCCAGCAGCGTAGTACCTTACGAGCAGTACTTC.

The chain employs TRBV7-8 and TRBJ2-7; D may be TRBD1 (5 bases). Deletions cut 5 bases from V and 0 bases from J, with 20 bases between. The germline V gene encodes CDR1 SGHVS and CDR2 FQNEAQ. The CDR3 length is 17 residues. The CDR3 here is CASSPTHLGRASYEQYF. CDR3 in DNA: TGTGCCAGCAGCCCCACGCACTTGGGCAGGGCCTCCTACGAGCAGTACTTC.

The chain couples TRBV2 to TRBJ1-5; TRBD1 might be the D (5 bases). V lost 3 bases and J lost 4, with 10 bases in between. The CDR3 has 14 amino acids. Looked up from germline, CDR1 is SNHLY and CDR2 is FYNNEI. CDR3 DNA: TGTGCCAGCAGTGATGGGACTGTGAATCAGCCCCAGCATTTT. It specifies CASSDGTVNQPQHF. The variable domain in full, completed from reference TRBV2 and TRBJ1-5, reads EPEVTQTPSHQVTQMGQEVILRCVPISNHLYFYWYRQILGQKVEFLVSFYNNEISEKSEIFDDQFSVERPDGSNFTLKIRSTKLEDSAMYFCASSDGTVNQPQHFGDGTRLSIL.

The chain links TRBV9 to TRBJ2-7; D is unresolved. From germline, CDR1 is SGDLS and CDR2 YYNGEE. Between the trimmed V and J ends, which lost 4 bases and 7 bases, there was a span of 15 bases. The CDR3 sequence is 13 residues long. The DNA of the CDR3 is TGTGCCAGCAGCCCCGGCAGTTCCGGGGAGCAGTACTTC. This gives the protein CASSPGSSGEQYF. Using reference TRBV9 and TRBJ2-7 for the parts outside the CDR3, the full variable domain is DSGVTQTPKHLITATGQRVTLRCSPRSGDLSVYWYQQSLDQGLQFLIQYYNGEERAKGNILERFSAQQFPDLHSELNLSSLELGDSALYFCASSPGSSGEQYFGPGTRLTVT.

V and J are TRBV10-3 and TRBJ2-2; TRBD1 matches at 7 bases. This CDR3 is built from 14 residues. Trimming removed 10 bases from V and 5 bases from J; junction bases left unmatched: 10. Germline assignment: CDR1 ENHRY and CDR2 SYGVKD. DNA for the CDR3: TGTGCCACCACTGAGACAGGGCAAACCGGGGAGCTGTTTTTT. Its protein is CATTETGQTGELFF.

V gene TRBV28 combines with J gene TRBJ1-2; tentatively, D is TRBD1 (5 bases). Trimming pared 6 bases from V and 5 bases from J, leaving 13 bases between. This CDR3 has 13 amino acids. The germline V gene has CDR1 MDHEN and CDR2 SYDVKM. The CDR3 region is CASSPLDRYGYTF. DNA for the CDR3: TGTGCCAGCAGCCCCCTTGACAGATATGGCTACACCTTC.

Ten or more counts support this clonotype. This chain links TRBV29-1 with TRBJ1-2, with D tentatively TRBD1 (5 bases). Trimming cost V 5 bases and J 3 bases, with 13 bases left between them. Germline loops: CDR1 SQVTM, CDR2 ANQGSEA. The length of the CDR3 is 13 residues. The CDR3 here is CSVPQPGDYGYTF. The CDR3 bases are TGCAGCGTTCCCCAACCGGGGGACTATGGCTACACCTTC.

This clonotype appeared many times. The chain links TRBV20-1 to TRBJ1-1, with unresolved D. V was cut by 2 bases and J by 0 bases, with 10 bases left in between. The CDR3 spans 14 residues. Germline V gives CDR1 DFQATT, CDR2 SNEGSKA (reference sequence). The CDR3, as DNA: TGCAGTGCTAGACCCCGGACGGTGAACACTGAAGCTTTCTTT. It yields the protein CSARPRTVNTEAFF.

This chain connects TRBV9 to TRBJ1-6; D is uncertain. The ends were cut back, 3 bases at V and 5 bases at J, with 15 bases in the middle. CDR3 length: 16 residues. Germline V gene sequence: CDR1 SGDLS, CDR2 YYNGEE. The CDR3 DNA reads TGTGCCAGCAGCGCCGGCTCTCCATCCAATAATTCACCCCTCCACTTT. Its protein is CASSAGSPSNNSPLHF.

The chain links TRBV2 to TRBJ2-5, with 8 bases aligning to TRBD2. This CDR3 is 15 amino acids long. From germline, CDR1 is SNHLY and CDR2 FYNNEI. Losses at the gene ends were 2 bases for V and 2 bases for J; bases not matched to a gene: 4. CDR3 sequence: CASSEQLAAQETQYF. In nucleotides, the CDR3 is TGTGCCAGCAGTGAACAACTAGCGGCACAAGAGACCCAGTACTTC.

In regard to this clonotype: The germline gene is not matched at one end of the junction; a read error may be the cause. The chain uses TRBV20-1 and TRBJ2-2; TRBD1 matches at 7 bases. The DNA end lines up better with TRBJ1-1; the J call may be wrong. The CDR3 loop spans 15 amino acids. The germline gives CDR1 DFQATT, CDR2 SNEGSKA (reference sequence). The CDR3 reads CSARGKTGREAEAFF. The CDR3 DNA reads as TGCAGTGCTAGAGGGAAGACAGGGAGGGAGGCTGAGGCTTTCTTT.

This clonotype was observed a handful of times. The CDR3 region is CSARAGQGNTIYF. The CDR3 DNA reads as TGCAGTGCTAGAGCAGGGCAAGGAAACACCATATATTTT. The chain combines TRBV20-1 with TRBJ1-3, with a weak D call TRBD1 (5 bases). V lost 1 base and J lost 4, with 8 bases in between. CDR1 is DFQATT and CDR2 is SNEGSKA in the germline V gene (reference sequence). The CDR3 length is 13 residues.

J is TRBJ2-7 and V is TRBV7-3; no clear D gene. CDR1 and CDR2 from the germline V gene are SGHTA and FQGTGA. This CDR3 is built from 15 residues. Trimming cost V 2 bases and J 5 bases, with 16 bases left between them. The CDR3 is CASSLGGGILHEQYF. CDR3 coding DNA: TGTGCCAGCAGCTTAGGTGGCGGAATCCTCCACGAGCAGTACTTC. The variable domain in full, with the rest retrieved from reference TRBV7-3 and TRBJ2-7, is GAGVSQTPSNKVTEKGKYVELRCDPISGHTALYWYRQSLGQGPEFLIYFQGTGAADDSGLPNDRFFAVRPEGSVSTLKIQRTERGDSAVYLCASSLGGGILHEQYFGPGTRLTVT.

The chain uses TRBV6-5 and TRBJ1-2; 12 nucleotides match TRBD1. CDR1 and CDR2 (germline): MNHEY, SVGAGI. CDR3 length: 17 residues. V was clipped by 5 bases and J by 8 bases; unmatched bases: 15. CDR3 sequence (DNA): TGTGCCAGCAGTAAACCGGGACAGGGGGCGTTAAGTCTGGGCTACACCTTC. Translating gives CASSKPGQGALSLGYTF.